This T cell receptor beta chain was retrieved from a study of blood T cell repertoires in COVID-19. Germline assignment: CDR1 GTSNPN and CDR2 SVGIG (reference sequence). CDR3 size: 12 residues. V was shortened by 3 bases and J by 8 bases, with 13 bases between the two germline ends. Measured with immunoSEQ multiplex PCR; TCRdb has only the in-frame clones, and not every one. The data contain some 50,000 clones, about nine tenths of them singletons. Sequences were obtained from peripheral blood. The sequence was obtained from a man aged 35-49 years with acute or convalescent COVID-19. The J gene is TRBJ1-1, the V gene TRBV30, with unresolved D. In nucleotides, the CDR3 is TGTGCCTGGAGCCTGACCGCCGGGGAAGCTTTCTTT. This gives the protein CAWSLTAGEAFF.